This T cell receptor (beta chain) was identified in a study of molecular identifiers for immune sequencing clone quantification. In the study overall: Naive CD8 cell RNA, from around 20,000 or 99,000 cells, was split five ways in replicates, with four sequenced. Study-level points and caveats: Spiked Jurkat TCR RNA equivalent to one cell was reportedly detectable in about a million naive cells. Over 97% of effector molecules, but under 1% in naive cells, were held by clones with more than 20 RNA copies.

This clonotype was seen just once. Antigen unknown. A read error may account for a junction end that differs from germline. This CDR3 contains 15 residues. Germline CDR1 is SNHLY and CDR2 is FYNNEI. Sorted cell numbers of roughly 18,000 to 1,000,000, with 10%, 30% or 50% RNA, served as input for naive CD8 libraries. TCRdb used MiXCR to reprocess the PCR reads, holding one entry per CDR3 protein. The sample shows about 510,000 distinct CDR3 sequences, around a fifth of them seen only once. The source of this sequence is a human donor in good health. Some libraries in this study had Jurkat cell RNA spiked in. The gene calls are TRBV2 and TRBJ2-7; TRBD1 matches at 11 bases. What was sequenced was naive CD8+ T cells from blood, with Jurkat cell RNA spiked in. Subset specified: FACS-sorted CD8+CD4-CCR7+CD45RA+ naive T cells. For the CDR3, the DNA is TGTGCCAGCACCGACTGGACAGGGGGCATCTACGGGCAGTACTTC. Translation: CASTDWTGGIYGQYF. Full variable domain (missing parts from reference TRBV2 and TRBJ2-7): EPEVTQTPSHQVTQMGQEVILRCVPISNHLYFYWYRQILGQKVEFLVSFYNNEISEKSEIFDDQFSVERPDGSNFTLKIRSTKLEDSAMYFCASTDWTGGIYGQYFGPGTRLTVT.